This T cell receptor (beta chain) was captured in a study of cytomegalovirus exposure and HLA in healthy donors (TCRdb year 2017). Broadly, across the study: In an earlier analysis of 450 to 750 of the donors, approximately 260 Gb of sequence data and 120 million or so unique TCR beta sequences from approximately 180 million T cells were reported. Rather than drawing on any new phenotypic data, the later analysis identified candidate immune exposures from TCR beta sequences and the way those sequences occurred across donors. To predict cytomegalovirus infection status, the study combined high-throughput TCR immunosequencing, statistical association of individual TCRs with disease status, and machine learning. Across approximately 420 genotyped donors of the cohort, an average of roughly 200,000 unique TCR beta nucleotide sequences per donor were sequenced, and 15% to 20% of those sequences were non-productive. Typing coverage differed by locus: A, B, C, DRB1 and DQB1 were typed in roughly 629-640 donors, DQA1 in approximately 520, DPA1 in over 600, and DPB1 in 400 to 490. To study patterns of TCR occurrence, a later analysis re-analyzed previously published TCR beta repertoires from 650 to 750 donors and added high-resolution HLA genotyping. A later genetic analysis used genome-wide SNP genotypes for about 65% of the 666 donors, treating that subset as a discovery cohort. The T cell repertoires of under 750 subjects were profiled by immunosequencing and related to cytomegalovirus serostatus. Donor age, sex, ethnicity and CMV serostatus were collected together with the repertoire data. Among the 398 genotyped donors, approximately 77% belonged to the genetic ancestry cluster associated with self-reported Caucasian donors. In addition to the first cohort of about 650 subjects, a separate validation cohort of some 120 different subjects was used. An early release that covered 640 HLA-typed donors contained 250 to 350 gigabases of sequencing data and 65 million to 100 million unique TCR sequences. An earlier analysis of 450 to 750 of the donors used high-throughput TCR beta sequencing to judge whether each TCR beta V gene segment behaved as functional or pseudogenic. Both class I and class II loci were covered by HLA typing, at four-digit resolution. All discovery cohort repertoires had been generated using a single sequencing platform. The study aimed to test whether signatures of past pathogen exposure could be identified by cataloging public T cell receptors. Several DR-DQ haplotypes were treated as single units for association and clustering because of strong linkage in the cohort.

The research as a whole found: Across donors, most TCR sequences were observed very rarely, whereas some public TCRs were present in many individuals. A group of highly shared sequence variants was considered likely to be a technical artifact of the sequencing pipeline. In a later analysis, HLA-associated TCR beta chains showed more clonal expansion and lower generation probabilities than non-associated chains that were equally common. In a later analysis, the rate of TCR association differed among HLA loci, with DRB1 alleles having the most associated TCRs and HLA-C alleles having the fewest. The authors suggested that the approach could potentially be generalized to other disease states and immunological phenotypes. Roughly 17 rarely observed V segments, including chromosome 9 orphons, were excluded from the earlier analysis of about 600 of the donors because counts were too low. A later analysis found that most CMV-associated TCR beta chains appeared HLA-restricted, with HLA associations seemingly driven largely by CMV exposure. Presence/absence analyses assumed roughly uniform sequencing depth across donors, an assumption that may not hold. In a later genetic analysis, fewer N-insertions in productive TCRs were reported among donors in an Asian-associated ancestry cluster than the 666-donor mean. Specific HLA alleles were associated with over 15,000 TCR beta sequences at a false discovery rate of 0.05 in a later analysis. This cohort had only TCR beta chains sequenced, and the lack of alpha or paired-chain data limited which features could be detected. Several of the top co-occurrence clusters appeared to be linked to parvovirus B19, influenza, CMV and Epstein-Barr virus, according to a later analysis. Because HLA typing was missing for some donors at each locus, association tests included only the typed subset. In both the original and validation cohorts, the classifier was reported to diagnose cytomegalovirus status with high specificity and sensitivity. In vitro tests confirmed that a few of the cytomegalovirus-associated TCR beta chains recognize cytomegalovirus antigens. A total of fewer than 200 TCR beta chains were listed by the study as associated with cytomegalovirus. Correlated functional status among segregating V segments might be attributable to linkage disequilibrium, but an unknown experimental factor could not be ruled out. CMV serostatus was the only immune exposure information available for the cohort. A further reported finding was that TCR beta sequences accurately predicted the HLA-A and HLA-B alleles for most subjects in the first cohort. An association between a missense DCLRE1C variant and V-gene and J-gene trimming of TCR beta chains was found in a later genetic analysis and replicated in an independent cohort. In an earlier analysis of roughly 560 of the donors, most TCR beta V segments were observed in productive rearrangements about 87% or about 30% of the time, broadly matching IMGT annotations. Some IMGT-functional V segments, including TRBV6-2 and TRBV6-3, could not be told apart with the 87-base-pair reads, so those segments were excluded. Assigning TCR associations to individual alleles was difficult when HLA alleles, especially DR and DQ, strongly co-occurred.

Comments on this clone: No antigen is known for it. Base qualities were left out, and no much larger clone turns up one base away.

The method behind the library was the immunoSEQ multiplex PCR assay. For the multiplex PCR, a mixture combining 60 forward primers for TCR Vbeta segments and 13 reverse primers for TCR Jbeta segments was used. Amplification of the CDR3 region of rearranged TCR beta genes was performed with a multiplex PCR assay on genomic DNA. The Illumina HiSeq System was used to sequence the amplified TCR beta libraries as 87-base-pair reads. The original pipeline was this. A later analysis counted approximately 84 million unique TCR beta chains across the 666 repertoires, and roughly 9.9 million of these chains were shared by at least two donors. A nearest-neighbor algorithm error-corrected the raw reads and collapsed the reads into unique sequences, merging closely related sequences to remove PCR and sequencing errors. Alignment of CDR3 sequences to IMGT reference sequences was used to assign V, D and J gene segments. For a sequence to be retained, a match of at least six nucleotides to both a V gene segment and a J gene segment was required. A rearrangement counted as productive if the CDR3 had no stop codons and remained in frame with V and J, and every other rearrangement counted as non-productive. CDR3 was defined by IMGT convention, running from the second conserved V-encoded cysteine to the conserved J-encoded phenylalanine. Sequences without an unambiguous match to a single V gene segment were excluded from the earlier analysis of 587 of the donors. In an earlier analysis of around 590 of the donors, a V segment was called functional when productive rearrangements were above 56.7%, and segregating when the standard deviation between donors exceeded 5%. To diagnose cytomegalovirus status from the catalog of TCR beta chain sequences, a statistical classification framework was built. In a later analysis, V and J genes were assigned by comparing TCR nucleotide sequences against IMGT/GENE-DB human TR gene sequences. A later analysis assigned CDR3 sequences and most-parsimonious VDJ recombination scenarios with the TCRdist pipeline. In a later analysis, every TCR beta chain was defined by the combination of its CDR3 amino acid sequence and its V-gene family, and reads without a unique V-gene family were dropped. To address suspected cross-contamination and a sequencing artifact, a later analysis removed under 600 highly shared, low-generation-probability nucleotide sequences. In a later analysis, a clonal expansion index was calculated for each public chain from normalized within-repertoire ranks of inferred template counts. In a later analysis, generation probabilities were computed using a VDJ recombination model fitted to out-of-frame rearrangements, and the results were checked against IGoR. Hypergeometric tests were used in a later analysis to score TCR-TCR, TCR-HLA and TCR-CMV co-occurrence, with a repertoire-size bias correction applied to the TCR pairs. A later analysis estimated false discovery rates by permuting HLA or CMV assignments 20 times. In a later analysis, co-occurring TCRs were grouped using DBSCAN, and TCRdist sequence similarity was added for clustering within HLA-allele-positive subsets. Co-occurrence clustering excluded repertoires with fewer than 30,000 or more than 120,000 public chains, plus five with anomalous nucleotide sharing. In TCRdb, the immuneACCESS table is reduced to in-frame sequences with V and J assigned. These tables do not hold every clone; where another copy was compared, an unresolved V gene accounts for under half, and the others remain unexplained. V, J and clone size derive from that table, while D and trimming were established from the DNA sequence. This sample comprises about 100,000 clones, around 83% of them detected only once. About 3.9% of the sample rests with the top ten.

The CDR3, from cysteine to phenylalanine, totals 16 residues. Here the CDR3 DNA is all that survives: 48 bases in frame from base 1. As encoded in the germline V gene, CDR1 is SGHTA while CDR2 is FQGNSA. The V end gives up 5 bases and the J end 5 bases, leaving 14 bases in the junction not matched to a gene. The cohort consisted of 600 to 700 healthy bone marrow donors. All cohort members were sampled while nominally healthy, although unrecorded immune exposures were likely present. The donor was CMV seronegative and belonged to the group of approximately 320 seronegative cohort members. A peripheral blood sample was collected from each donor, and TCR beta sequencing was performed on peripheral blood mononuclear cells. The Qiagen DNeasy Blood Extraction Kit was used to extract genomic DNA from the blood cell samples.

The V and J segments used are TRBV7-2 and TRBJ2-5, with 7 central nucleotides matching TRBD1. Input material: PBMCs. The receptor comes from a man in his thirties or forties in good health and CMV-seronegative. The CDR3 region has the sequence CASSLNSRGRAETQYF. The nucleotides read TGTGCCAGCAGCCTCAATTCGAGGGGGCGCGCGGAGACCCAGTACTTC.